The clone carrying this T cell receptor beta chain showed up just a few times. Its antigen is still unknown. Recently diagnosed hyperthyroidism of less than 2 months' duration affected patients aged 18 to 65. Exclusion criteria comprised uncontrolled infection, other autoimmune disease, pregnancy or lactation. Amplified TCR beta CDR3 regions derived from RNA transcripts. The primer set for the first-round RT-PCR of the TCR CDR3 was HTBI. TCRdb used MiXCR to reprocess the multiplex PCR reads, holding one entry per CDR3 protein. The sample has hundreds of thousands of distinct CDR3 sequences, 16% seen once. These data belong to a study of T cells in Graves' hyperthyroidism and ophthalmopathy. Study results and limitations: A model using 13 V-J features told ophthalmopathy apart from stable hyperthyroidism.

The V and J ends lost 7 bases and 3 bases respectively, with 9 bases between them. Germline V gene lookup returns CDR1 LNHDA and CDR2 SQIVND (reference sequence). The CDR3 runs to 13 residues. This chain links TRBV19 with TRBJ1-4; the D gene is possibly TRBD1 (5 bases). The receptor was derived from a woman between 18 and 29 years old with Graves' hyperthyroidism. Sequencing was performed on blood. The CDR3 DNA sequence: TGTGCCAGTAACCAGGGACCTAATGAAAAACTGTTTTTT. Translation: CASNQGPNEKLFF.